This T cell receptor (beta chain) was identified in a study of chemoradiotherapy in HPV16-positive cancers. V dropped 1 base and J dropped 5; count of bases not matched to a gene: 5. This CDR3 contains 14 residues. Germline V gives CDR1 SNHLY, CDR2 FYNNEI. Repertoires were generated with immunoSEQ multiplex PCR, while TCRdb's copy carries only in-frame clones and drops some. Of thousands of clones in the sample, 65% to 90% were seen once. V gene TRBV2 combines with J gene TRBJ2-7, with TRBD1 matching over 7 bases. The sequence was obtained from a human donor with HPV-associated anogenital cancer. The sample in question was tumor tissue, obtained from a patient who underwent chemoradiotherapy. The CDR3 sequence: CASSEENRGNEQYF. In DNA form, the CDR3 reads TGTGCCAGCAGTGAAGAGAACAGGGGCAACGAGCAGTACTTC.